This T cell receptor (beta chain) was captured by sequencing in a study of post-analysis software for immune sequencing data. At the level of the study: In terms of disease course, relapsing-remitting, secondary progressive and progressive-relapsing multiple sclerosis were included. Study observations and caveats: TRBV5-6, TRBV5-1 and TRBV20-1 belonged to a set of roughly five TRBV segments that were more frequent in patients than controls.

There are 15 residues in the CDR3. V shed 2 bases, J shed 4 bases, and the junction held 6 bases outside the gene matches. Germline V CDR1 and CDR2: SGHRS, YFSETQ. Tagging with unique molecular identifiers was a feature of the TCR beta cDNA libraries. TCRdb independently ran MiXCR on the PCR reads; one entry per CDR3 protein. The table includes about 540,000 distinct CDR3 sequences, roughly 34% detected once. About this clonotype itself: Its specificity is unknown.

The receptor was derived from a girl aged 2-17 years with multiple sclerosis. This chain joins TRBV5-1 and TRBJ2-7, with 10 nucleotides matching TRBD1. Sample: blood. CDR3 sequence: CASSLGTGAAYEQYF. The CDR3 region has the DNA TGCGCCAGCAGCTTAGGGACAGGGGCAGCATACGAGCAGTACTTC.